This T cell receptor (beta chain) was identified during a study of post-analysis software for immune sequencing data. Overall study findings and caveats: Patients showed TRBV5-6, TRBV5-1 and TRBV20-1 among a handful of TRBV segments more frequent than in controls. Compared against controls, patients with multiple sclerosis displayed significantly lower normalized Chao1 diversity. Strong co-clustering by F measure was seen for same-batch samples.

cDNA libraries for TCR beta contained unique molecular identifiers. TCRdb re-called the PCR reads with MiXCR, one entry per CDR3 protein. This table has some 890,000 distinct CDR3 sequences, approximately 53% appearing once. As for this clonotype: Antigen specificity is unknown.

Per germline, CDR1 ENHRY and CDR2 SYGVKD. The junction had 16 bases not matched to a gene; V was cut back by 10 bases and J by 5 bases. This CDR3 is 16 amino acids long. The V and J genes are TRBV10-3 and TRBJ2-1; 8 bases agree with TRBD2. Sequencing used blood. This TCR was sampled from a girl aged 5-17 years with multiple sclerosis. As DNA, the CDR3 is TGTGCCACGATGGGGGGTCCTGCGACTAGCGACAATGAGCAGTTCTTC. It yields the protein CATMGGPATSDNEQFF.